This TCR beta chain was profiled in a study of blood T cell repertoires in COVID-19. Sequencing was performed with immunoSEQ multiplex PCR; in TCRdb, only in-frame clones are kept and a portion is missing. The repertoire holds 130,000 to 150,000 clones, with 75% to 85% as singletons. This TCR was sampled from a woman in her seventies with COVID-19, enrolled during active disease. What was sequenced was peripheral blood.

The CDR3 is CASSLVAGAETQYF. The CDR3 DNA reads TGTGCCAGCAGCTTAGTGGCGGGGGCAGAGACCCAGTACTTC. J is TRBJ2-5 and V is TRBV7-2; possibly TRBD2 for D (7 bases). The germline CDR1 and CDR2 sequences are SGHTA and FQGNSA. The CDR3 is made up of 14 amino acids. Trimming left V 1 base short and J 4 bases short, with 10 bases between.